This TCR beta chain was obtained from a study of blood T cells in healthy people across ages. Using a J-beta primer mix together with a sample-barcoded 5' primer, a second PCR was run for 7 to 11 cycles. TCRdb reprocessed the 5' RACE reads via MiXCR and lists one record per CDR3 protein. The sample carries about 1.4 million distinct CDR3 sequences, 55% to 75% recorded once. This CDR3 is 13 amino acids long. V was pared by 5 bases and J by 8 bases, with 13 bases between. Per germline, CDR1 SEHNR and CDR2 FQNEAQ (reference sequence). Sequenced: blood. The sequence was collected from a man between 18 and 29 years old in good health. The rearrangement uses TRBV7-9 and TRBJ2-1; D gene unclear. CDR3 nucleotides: TGTGCCAGCAGCGCCCCCCCTGGGGATGAGCAGTTCTTC. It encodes CASSAPPGDEQFF. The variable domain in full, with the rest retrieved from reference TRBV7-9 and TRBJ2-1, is DTGVSQNPRHKITKRGQNVTFRCDPISEHNRLYWYRQTLGQGPEFLTYFQNEAQLEKSRLLSDRFSAERPKGSFSTLEIQRTEQGDSAMYLCASSAPPGDEQFFGPGTRLTVL.